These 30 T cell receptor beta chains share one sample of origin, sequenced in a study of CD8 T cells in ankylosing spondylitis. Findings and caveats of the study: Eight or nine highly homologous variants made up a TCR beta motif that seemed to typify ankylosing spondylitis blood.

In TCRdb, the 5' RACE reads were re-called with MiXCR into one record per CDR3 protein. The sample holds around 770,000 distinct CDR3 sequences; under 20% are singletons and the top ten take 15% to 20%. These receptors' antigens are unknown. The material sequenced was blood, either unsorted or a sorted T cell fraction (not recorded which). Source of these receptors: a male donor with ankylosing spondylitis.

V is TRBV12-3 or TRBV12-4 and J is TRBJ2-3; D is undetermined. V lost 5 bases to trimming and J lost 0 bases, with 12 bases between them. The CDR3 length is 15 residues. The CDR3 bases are TGTGCCAGCAGTAAGGTCGACTCAAGCACAGATACGCAGTATTTT. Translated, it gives CASSKVDSSTDTQYF.

The chain's CDR3 is CASSQDRVRASYEQYF. CDR3 coding DNA: TGTGCCAGCAGCCAAGATCGGGTAAGGGCTAGCTACGAGCAGTACTTC. The rearrangement uses TRBV4-2 and TRBJ2-7; no definite D call. Germline V gene sequence: CDR1 LGHNA, CDR2 YNFKEQ. V lost 0 bases and J 3 bases, leaving 15 bases between the germline ends. The CDR3 is 16 amino acids.

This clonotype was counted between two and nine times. The CDR3 protein is CAQREGGEQFF. CDR3 in DNA: TGTGCCCAGCGGGAGGGAGGGGAGCAGTTCTTC. The rearrangement uses TRBV30 and TRBJ2-1; the match to TRBD2 covers 10 bases. The germline CDR1 and CDR2 sequences are GTSNPN and SVGIG (reference sequence). This CDR3 region has 11 residues. J gave up 10 bases and V 8 bases, and 5 bases lay outside the gene matches.

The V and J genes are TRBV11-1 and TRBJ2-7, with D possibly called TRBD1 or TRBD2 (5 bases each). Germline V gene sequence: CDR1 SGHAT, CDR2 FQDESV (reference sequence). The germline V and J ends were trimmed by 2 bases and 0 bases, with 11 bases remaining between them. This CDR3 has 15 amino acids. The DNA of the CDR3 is TGTGCCAGCAGCTTACGGGACGGTAGCTCCTACGAGCAGTACTTC. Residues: CASSLRDGSSYEQYF.

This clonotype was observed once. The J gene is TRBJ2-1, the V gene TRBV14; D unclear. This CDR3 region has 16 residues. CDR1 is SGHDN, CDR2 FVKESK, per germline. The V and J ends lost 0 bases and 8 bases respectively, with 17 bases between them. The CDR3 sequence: CASSQDPGPILDEQFF. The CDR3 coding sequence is TGTGCCAGCAGCCAAGACCCGGGCCCAATCCTAGATGAGCAGTTCTTC.

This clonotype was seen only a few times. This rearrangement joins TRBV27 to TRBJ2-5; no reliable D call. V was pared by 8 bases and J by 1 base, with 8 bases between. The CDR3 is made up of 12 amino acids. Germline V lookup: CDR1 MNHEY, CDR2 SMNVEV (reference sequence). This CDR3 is CASSGSQETQYF. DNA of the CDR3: TGTGCCAGCTCAGGCAGCCAAGAGACCCAGTACTTC.

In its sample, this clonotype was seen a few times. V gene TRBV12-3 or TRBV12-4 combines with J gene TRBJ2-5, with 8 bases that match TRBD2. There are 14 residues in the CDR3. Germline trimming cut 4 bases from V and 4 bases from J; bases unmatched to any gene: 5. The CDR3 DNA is TGTGCCAGCAGTTCCGTAGCGGGGTCAGAGACCCAGTACTTC. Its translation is CASSSVAGSETQYF.

The CDR3: CASSFGQGGNSGNEQFF. The CDR3 coding sequence is TGCGCCAGCAGCTTTGGACAGGGTGGGAACTCGGGCAATGAGCAGTTCTTC. The chain joins TRBV5-1 to TRBJ2-1; 8 bases line up with TRBD1. The CDR3 has 17 residues. With 2 bases clipped from V and 6 bases from J, the junction kept 13 bases outside the gene matches. Germline CDR1 is SGHRS and CDR2 is YFSETQ.

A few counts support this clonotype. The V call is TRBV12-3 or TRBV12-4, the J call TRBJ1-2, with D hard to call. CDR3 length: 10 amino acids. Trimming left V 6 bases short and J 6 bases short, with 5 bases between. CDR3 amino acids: CASSTDGYTF. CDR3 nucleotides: TGTGCCAGCAGCACAGATGGCTACACCTTC.

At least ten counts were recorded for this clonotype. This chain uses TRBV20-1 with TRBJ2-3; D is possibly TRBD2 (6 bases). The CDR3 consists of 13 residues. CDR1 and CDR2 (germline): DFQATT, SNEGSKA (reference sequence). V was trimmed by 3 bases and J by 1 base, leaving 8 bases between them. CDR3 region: CSASGGGTDTQYF. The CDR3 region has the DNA TGCAGTGCTAGCGGAGGGGGCACAGATACGCAGTATTTT.

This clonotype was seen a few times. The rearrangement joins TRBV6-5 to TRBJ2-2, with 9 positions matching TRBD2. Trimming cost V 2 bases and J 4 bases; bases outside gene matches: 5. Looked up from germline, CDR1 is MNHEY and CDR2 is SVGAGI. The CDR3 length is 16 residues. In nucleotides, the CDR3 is TGTGCCAGCAGTTACATAGCGGGAGCTACCACCGGGGAGCTGTTTTTT. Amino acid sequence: CASSYIAGATTGELFF.

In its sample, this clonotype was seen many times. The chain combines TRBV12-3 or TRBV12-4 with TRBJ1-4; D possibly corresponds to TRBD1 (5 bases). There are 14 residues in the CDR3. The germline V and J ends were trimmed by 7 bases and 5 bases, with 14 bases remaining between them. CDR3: CASTEGQKNEKLFF. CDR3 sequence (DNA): TGTGCCAGCACCGAGGGGCAGAAGAATGAAAAACTGTTTTTT.

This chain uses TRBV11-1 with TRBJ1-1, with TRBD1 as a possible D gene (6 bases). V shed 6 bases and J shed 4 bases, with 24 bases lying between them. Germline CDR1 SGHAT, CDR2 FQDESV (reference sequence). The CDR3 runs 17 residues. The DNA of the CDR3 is TGTGCCAGCAGTCTCACCCCAGGGCAGGGGCGAGGCACTGAAGCTTTCTTT. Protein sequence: CASSLTPGQGRGTEAFF.

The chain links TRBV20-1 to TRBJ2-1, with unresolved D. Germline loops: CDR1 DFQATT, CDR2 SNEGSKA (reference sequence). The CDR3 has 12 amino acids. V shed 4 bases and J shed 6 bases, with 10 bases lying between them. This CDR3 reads CSATRMGNEQFF. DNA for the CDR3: TGCAGTGCTACCAGAATGGGCAATGAGCAGTTCTTC.

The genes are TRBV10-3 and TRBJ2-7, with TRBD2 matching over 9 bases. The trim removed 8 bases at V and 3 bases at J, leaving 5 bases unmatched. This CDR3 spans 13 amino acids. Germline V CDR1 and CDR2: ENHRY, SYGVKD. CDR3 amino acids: CAIAASGNYEQYF. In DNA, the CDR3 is TGTGCCATCGCCGCTAGCGGGAACTACGAGCAGTACTTC.

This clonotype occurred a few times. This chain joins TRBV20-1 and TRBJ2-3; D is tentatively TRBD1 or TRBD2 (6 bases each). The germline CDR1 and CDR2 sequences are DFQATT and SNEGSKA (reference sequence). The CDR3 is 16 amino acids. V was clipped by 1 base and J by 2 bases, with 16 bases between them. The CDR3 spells CSARGLSRGVTDTQYF. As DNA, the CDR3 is TGCAGTGCTAGAGGGCTTTCTAGGGGGGTCACAGATACGCAGTATTTT.

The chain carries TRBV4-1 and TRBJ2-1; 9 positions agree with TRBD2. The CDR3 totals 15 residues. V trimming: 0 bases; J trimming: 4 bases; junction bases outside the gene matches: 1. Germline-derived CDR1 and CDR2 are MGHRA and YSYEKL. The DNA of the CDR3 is TGCGCCAGCAGCCAAGATCTAGCGGGGTACAATGAGCAGTTCTTC. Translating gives CASSQDLAGYNEQFF.

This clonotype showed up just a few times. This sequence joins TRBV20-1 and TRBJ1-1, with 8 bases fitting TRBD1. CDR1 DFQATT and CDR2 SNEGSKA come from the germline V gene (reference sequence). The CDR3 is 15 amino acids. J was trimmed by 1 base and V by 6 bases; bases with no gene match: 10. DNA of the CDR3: TGCAGTGCCCTGGACAGGGTGAGTGGGAACACTGAAGCTTTCTTT. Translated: CSALDRVSGNTEAFF.

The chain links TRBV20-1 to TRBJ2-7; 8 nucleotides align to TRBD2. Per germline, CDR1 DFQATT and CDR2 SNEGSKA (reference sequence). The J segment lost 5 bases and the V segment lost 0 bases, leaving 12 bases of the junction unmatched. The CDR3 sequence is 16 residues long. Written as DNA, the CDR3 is TGCAGTGCTAGAGATGGTGGGACTCGGCGGGAGGACGAGCAGTACTTC. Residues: CSARDGGTRREDEQYF.

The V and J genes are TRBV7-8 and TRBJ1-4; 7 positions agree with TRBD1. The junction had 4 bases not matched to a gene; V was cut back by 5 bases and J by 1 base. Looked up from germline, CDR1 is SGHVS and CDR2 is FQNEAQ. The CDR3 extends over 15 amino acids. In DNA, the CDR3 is TGTGCCAGCAGCCCCTGGGACAGAACTAATGAAAAACTGTTTTTT. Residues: CASSPWDRTNEKLFF.

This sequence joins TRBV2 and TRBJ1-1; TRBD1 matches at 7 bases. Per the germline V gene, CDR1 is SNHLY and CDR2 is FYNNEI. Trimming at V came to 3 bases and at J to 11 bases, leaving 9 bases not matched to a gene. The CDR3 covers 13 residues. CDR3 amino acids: CASSDPGTVTAFF. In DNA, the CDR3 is TGTGCCAGCAGTGACCCCGGGACAGTGACCGCTTTCTTT.

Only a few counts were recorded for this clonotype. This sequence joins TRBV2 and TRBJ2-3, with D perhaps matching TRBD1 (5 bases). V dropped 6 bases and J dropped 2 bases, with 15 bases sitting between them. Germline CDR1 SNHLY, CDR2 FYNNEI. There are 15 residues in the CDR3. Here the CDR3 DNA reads TGTGCCAGCAGCGTGACAGTTTCTTTCACAGATACGCAGTATTTT. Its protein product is CASSVTVSFTDTQYF.

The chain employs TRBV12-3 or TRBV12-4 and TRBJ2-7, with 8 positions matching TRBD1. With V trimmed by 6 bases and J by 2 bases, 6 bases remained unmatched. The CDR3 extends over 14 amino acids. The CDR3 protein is CASSPGQAAYEQYF. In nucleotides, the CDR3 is TGTGCCAGCAGCCCGGGACAGGCAGCCTACGAGCAGTACTTC.

The CDR3 is CASSPPGQGSDTQYF. The CDR3 DNA reads TGTGCCAGCTCACCACCGGGACAGGGATCCGATACGCAGTATTTT. The J gene is TRBJ2-3, the V gene TRBV18; 9 bases fit TRBD1. There are 15 residues in the CDR3. V gave up 0 bases and J gave up 6 bases; unmatched junction bases: 4. In germline, CDR1 is KGHSH, CDR2 LQKENI.

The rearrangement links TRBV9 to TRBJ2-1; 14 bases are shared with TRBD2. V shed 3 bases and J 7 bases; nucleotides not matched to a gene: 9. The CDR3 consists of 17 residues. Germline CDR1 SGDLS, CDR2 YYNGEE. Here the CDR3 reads CASSGRLGLAGANEQFF. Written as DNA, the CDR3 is TGTGCCAGCAGCGGGCGACTGGGACTAGCGGGGGCTAATGAGCAGTTCTTC.

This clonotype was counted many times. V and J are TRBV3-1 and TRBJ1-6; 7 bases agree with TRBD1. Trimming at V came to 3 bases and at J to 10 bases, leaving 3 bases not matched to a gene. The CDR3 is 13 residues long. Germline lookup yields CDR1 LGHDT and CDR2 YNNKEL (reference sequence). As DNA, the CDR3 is TGTGCCAGCAGCCAGGGACAGCGCTCACCCCTCCACTTT. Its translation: CASSQGQRSPLHF.

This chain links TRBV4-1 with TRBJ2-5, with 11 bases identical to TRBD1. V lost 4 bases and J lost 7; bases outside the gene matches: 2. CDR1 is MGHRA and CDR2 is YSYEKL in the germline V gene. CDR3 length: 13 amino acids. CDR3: CASSLGQGATQYF. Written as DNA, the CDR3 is TGCGCCAGCAGCCTAGGACAGGGGGCGACCCAGTACTTC.

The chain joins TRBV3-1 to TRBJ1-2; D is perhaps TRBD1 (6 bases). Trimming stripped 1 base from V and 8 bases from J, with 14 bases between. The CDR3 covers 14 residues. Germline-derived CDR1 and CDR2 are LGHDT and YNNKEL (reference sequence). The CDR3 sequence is CASSQATGAYGYTF. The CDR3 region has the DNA TGTGCCAGCAGCCAAGCTACGGGGGCTTACGGCTACACCTTC. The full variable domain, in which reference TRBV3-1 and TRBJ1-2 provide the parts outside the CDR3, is DTAVSQTPKYLVTQMGNDKSIKCEQNLGHDTMYWYKQDSKKFLKIMFSYNNKELIINETVPNRFSPKSPDKAHLNLHINSLELGDSAVYFCASSQATGAYGYTFGSGTRLTVV.

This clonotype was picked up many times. The CDR3 loop reads CASRPGAYSNQPQHF. CDR3 nucleotide sequence: TGTGCCAGCCGTCCAGGGGCTTATAGCAATCAGCCCCAGCATTTT. V gene TRBV9 combines with J gene TRBJ1-5, with D tentatively TRBD1 (6 bases). Germline V gene data show CDR1 as SGDLS and CDR2 as YYNGEE. The length of the CDR3 is 15 residues. Trimming took off 7 bases at V and 0 bases at J, with 14 bases between the two ends.

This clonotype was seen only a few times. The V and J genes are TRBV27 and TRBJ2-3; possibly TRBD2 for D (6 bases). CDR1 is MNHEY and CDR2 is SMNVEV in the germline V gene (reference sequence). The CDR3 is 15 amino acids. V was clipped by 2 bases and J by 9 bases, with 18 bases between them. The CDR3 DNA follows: TGTGCCAGCAGTTTAGGGCGGGAACTTAAAAGAACGCAGTATTTT. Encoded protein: CASSLGRELKRTQYF.